This paragraph reports one T cell receptor (beta chain). This specimen belongs to a study of blood T cell repertoires in COVID-19. Turning to the study itself: COVID-19 samples collected from the United States, Italy and Spain covered acute and convalescent phases. PBMCs, B-cell-depleted T cells, or T cells were the source of the cDNA or gDNA that made up the material.

TCRdb's copy holds only in-frame clones and misses some; the assay was immunoSEQ multiplex PCR. The table has about 190,000 clones, about 88% seen once. V lost 5 bases, J lost 0 bases, and 5 bases stayed unmatched. This CDR3 is built from 15 residues. Looked up from germline, CDR1 is SGHRS and CDR2 is YFSETQ. Cohort allocation depended upon clinical history that participants reported. The clonotype was recovered from a woman in her twenties or thirties who had recovered from COVID-19. The chain recombines TRBV5-1 with TRBJ2-1, with TRBD1 matching over 7 bases. Material: PBMCs or T cells enriched from blood (not recorded which). DNA of the CDR3: TGCGCCAGCAGACGACAGGGATACTCCTACAATGAGCAGTTCTTC. It codes for CASRRQGYSYNEQFF.